This T cell receptor (beta chain) was recorded in a study of identical twins. Study-wide results and limits: Zero-insertion findings could be partly confounded by invariant cells (MAIT and iNKT cells).

Germline CDR1 and CDR2: SQVTM and ANQGSEA. The CDR3 is made up of 16 amino acids. V was cut by 2 bases and J by 0 bases, with 17 bases left in between. As to this clonotype: No antigen is known for it.

Template switching (which added a universal primer site) was used, and cDNA carried unique molecular identifiers. TCRdb processed the 5' RACE reads anew with MiXCR; each CDR3 protein has one entry. Altogether 1.5 million to 2 million distinct CDR3 sequences are present, less than 40% being singletons, with the ten largest covering approximately 0.29%. Sequencing was carried out using cord blood. The clonotype originates from a newborn girl in good health. The rearrangement links TRBV29-1 to TRBJ2-7; D is uncertain. The CDR3 nucleotides read TGCAGCGTTGAAAGTTGGGCAGGCCTGAGCTCCTACGAGCAGTACTTC. This codes for CSVESWAGLSSYEQYF.